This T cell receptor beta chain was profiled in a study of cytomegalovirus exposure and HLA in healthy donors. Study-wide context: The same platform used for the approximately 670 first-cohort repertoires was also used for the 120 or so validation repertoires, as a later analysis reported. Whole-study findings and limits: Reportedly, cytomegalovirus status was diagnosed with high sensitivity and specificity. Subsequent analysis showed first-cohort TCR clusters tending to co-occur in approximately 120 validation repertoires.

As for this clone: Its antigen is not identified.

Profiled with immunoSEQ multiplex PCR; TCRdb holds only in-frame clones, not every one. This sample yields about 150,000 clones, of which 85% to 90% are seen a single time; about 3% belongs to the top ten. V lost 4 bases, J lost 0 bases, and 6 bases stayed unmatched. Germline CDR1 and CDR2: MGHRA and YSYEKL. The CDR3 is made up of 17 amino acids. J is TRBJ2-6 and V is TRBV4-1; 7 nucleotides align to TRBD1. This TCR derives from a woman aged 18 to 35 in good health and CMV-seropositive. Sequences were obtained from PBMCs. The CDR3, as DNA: TGCGCCAGCAGCCCCAGACAGGGACCCTCTGGGGCCAACGTCCTGACTTTC. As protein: CASSPRQGPSGANVLTF.